This T cell receptor (beta chain) was identified in a study of monozygotic twins with inflammatory bowel disease. Germline-derived CDR1 and CDR2 are SGHAT and FQDESV (reference sequence). The CDR3 loop spans 19 amino acids. TCRdb re-called the 5' RACE reads and shows each CDR3 protein once, DNA omitted. The sample totals around 370,000 distinct CDR3 sequences; its top ten clones hold about 2.5%. The TCR comes from a human donor with ulcerative colitis or Crohn's disease, or a healthy co-twin of an affected twin (not recorded which). V gene TRBV11-1 combines with J gene TRBJ1-6; the D gene TCRdb calls, TRBD1, cannot be checked with no DNA. Sequencing input: blood. The CDR3 loop is CASSYSPRGLRLYNSPLHF.